This T cell receptor beta chain appears in the sequencing data of a study of blood T cell repertoires in COVID-19. Study overall: T cells, B-cell-depleted T cells, or PBMCs provided the cDNA or gDNA that served as material.

Only in-frame clones appear in the TCRdb table, and some are missing; sequencing was by immunoSEQ multiplex PCR. In the table there are roughly 300,000 clones, roughly 85% of which are singletons. The clonotype originates from a woman aged 45 to 65 who had recovered from COVID-19. Sequencing used PBMCs or T cells enriched from blood (not recorded which).

The CDR3 bases are TGTGCCATCAGTGAGTCGGGGACATTAGACAGGGGAATCGCCTACGAGCAGTACTTC. Its translation is CAISESGTLDRGIAYEQYF. V and J are TRBV10-3 and TRBJ2-7; 8 nucleotides align to TRBD1. The CDR3 sequence is 19 residues long. Germline assignment: CDR1 ENHRY and CDR2 SYGVKD. V dropped 0 bases and J dropped 2; count of bases not matched to a gene: 15.